The 20 T cell receptor beta chains below all came from one sample that was sequenced in a study of persistence of HIV-infected CD4 T cells. Their antigens remain unidentified. The immunoSEQ assay was version 4, run in survey mode. Clones were read by immunoSEQ multiplex PCR, and TCRdb kept only the in-frame ones, dropping some. Counted here are about 36,000 clones, 85% to 90% occurring once; the ten biggest clones make up around 5.9%. The stimulus was an HIV-1 Gag 15-mer peptide pool, about 1 ug/peptide/mL. CD40L/CD69 double-negative CD45RO-high memory CD4+ T cells were collected. The sequences come from cultured CD4+ T cells from PBMCs, collected from a patient who received antiretroviral therapy. These receptors all come from an adult with HIV. The donor label of this sample is uncertain.

The CDR3 loop is CASSLFAGELFF. The CDR3 DNA is TGCGCCAGCAGCTTGTTTGCCGGGGAGCTGTTTTTT. This chain connects TRBV5-1 to TRBJ2-2; D not certain. Trimming stripped 1 base from V and 6 bases from J, with 4 bases between. CDR1 and CDR2 from the germline V gene are SGHRS and YFSETQ. The CDR3 length is 12 residues.

The chain recombines TRBV6-6 with TRBJ2-3; 9 bases are a match to TRBD1. Germline V gene lookup returns CDR1 MNHNY and CDR2 SVGAGI (reference sequence). The CDR3 totals 18 residues. The junction had 14 bases not matched to a gene; V was cut back by 5 bases and J by 2 bases. In nucleotides, the CDR3 is TGTGCCAGCAGTCCTAGGGGACAGGGAATTCTTTCCACAGATACGCAGTATTTT. It translates to CASSPRGQGILSTDTQYF.

This chain links TRBV18 with TRBJ2-7; 8 positions agree with TRBD1. The V and J ends lost 3 bases and 3 bases, in that order; junction bases with no gene match: 7. This CDR3 has 15 residues. CDR1 is KGHSH, CDR2 LQKENI, per germline. The CDR3: CASSPTTGVRYEQYF. The CDR3, as DNA: TGTGCCAGCTCACCGACGACAGGGGTCCGCTACGAGCAGTACTTC. The full variable domain, in which reference TRBV18 and TRBJ2-7 provide the parts outside the CDR3, is NAGVMQNPRHLVRRRGQEARLRCSPMKGHSHVYWYRQLPEEGLKFMVYLQKENIIDESGMPKERFSAEFPKEGPSILRIQQVVRGDSAAYFCASSPTTGVRYEQYFGPGTRLTVT.

The V call is TRBV28, the J call TRBJ2-2; TRBD2 matches 7 bases. Per germline, CDR1 MDHEN and CDR2 SYDVKM. With 3 bases clipped from V and 1 base from J, the junction kept 5 bases outside the gene matches. The CDR3 extends over 16 amino acids. CDR3 in DNA: TGTGCCAGCAGTTTCGGCGGGGGTGAGAACACCGGGGAGCTGTTTTTT. Translated, it gives CASSFGGGENTGELFF.

The CDR3 reads CASSLAGSAKNIQYF. CDR3 bases: TGTGCCAGCAGTTTGGCTGGCTCCGCCAAAAACATTCAGTACTTC. The chain employs TRBV28 and TRBJ2-4; D uncertain. Per the germline V gene, CDR1 is MDHEN and CDR2 is SYDVKM. The CDR3 totals 15 residues. The V end was cut by 3 bases, the J end by 1 base, with 10 bases between. The entire variable domain, with the rest obtained from reference TRBV28 and TRBJ2-4, is as follows: DVKVTQSSRYLVKRTGEKVFLECVQDMDHENMFWYRQDPGLGLRLIYFSYDVKMKEKGDIPEGYSVSREKKERFSLILESASTNQTSMYLCASSLAGSAKNIQYFGAGTRLSVL.

This chain's CDR3 is CASSRTSRGYTF. The CDR3 DNA sequence: TGTGCCAGCAGCCGGACTTCTAGAGGCTACACCTTC. The chain carries TRBV14 and TRBJ1-2; D not certain. V was trimmed by 4 bases and J by 8 bases, leaving 11 bases between them. CDR3 length: 12 amino acids. The germline V gene encodes CDR1 SGHDN and CDR2 FVKESK.

J is TRBJ1-2 and V is TRBV11-1; 7 bases line up with TRBD1. Trimming took 6 bases from V and 0 from J; bases not matched to a gene: 7. Germline V gives CDR1 SGHAT, CDR2 FQDESV (reference sequence). The CDR3 is 15 residues long. Here the CDR3 DNA reads TGTGCCAGCAGTCACCGGGACAGACCTAACTATGGCTACACCTTC. It yields the protein CASSHRDRPNYGYTF.

The chain links TRBV7-8 to TRBJ2-3, with TRBD2 matching over 9 bases. Germline-derived CDR1 and CDR2 are SGHVS and FQNEAQ. V shed 2 bases, J shed 0 bases, and the junction held 9 bases outside the gene matches. The CDR3 runs 18 residues. In DNA form, the CDR3 reads TGTGCCAGCAGCTTAATGGCGGGGGGGATGCTGAGCACAGATACGCAGTATTTT. As protein: CASSLMAGGMLSTDTQYF.

Worth noting for this clone: This sample includes further DNA sequences coding for the same CDR3. The chain's CDR3 is CASIPPSGGSNTEAFF. DNA for the CDR3: TGTGCCAGCATTCCCCCCAGTGGGGGCTCGAACACTGAAGCTTTCTTT. This rearrangement joins TRBV6-6 to TRBJ1-1; a weak D match, TRBD1 (6 bases). V dropped 7 bases and J dropped 1 base, with 19 bases sitting between them. This CDR3 comprises 16 residues. From germline, CDR1 is MNHNY and CDR2 SVGAGI (reference sequence).

The chain uses TRBV7-9 and TRBJ2-3; no clear D. CDR3 size: 14 residues. Trimming stripped 3 bases from V and 0 bases from J, with 7 bases between. The germline V gene has CDR1 SEHNR and CDR2 FQNEAQ (reference sequence). The CDR3 here is CASSFTQSTDTQYF. The DNA for the CDR3 is TGTGCCAGCAGCTTCACCCAAAGCACAGATACGCAGTATTTT.

The CDR3: CASSTAFGGANFYNEQFF. The CDR3 region has the DNA TGTGCCAGCAGTACCGCTTTCGGGGGGGCTAACTTCTACAATGAGCAGTTCTTC. The chain is built from TRBV27 and TRBJ2-1; 8 bases agree with TRBD2. With V trimmed by 5 bases and J by 3 bases, 15 bases remained unmatched. Germline V gene data show CDR1 as MNHEY and CDR2 as SMNVEV (reference sequence). The CDR3 contains 18 residues.

The V and J genes are TRBV21-1 and TRBJ2-1. TRBV21-1 is designated a pseudogene. This CDR3 has 15 amino acids. This CDR3 is CASSKEGREINEQFF. CDR3 coding DNA: TGTGCCAGCAGCAAAGAGGGCAGGGAGATAAATGAGCAGTTCTTC.

The chain carries TRBV28 and TRBJ2-7; 7 bases are shared with TRBD1. The CDR3 extends over 14 amino acids. CDR1 is MDHEN, CDR2 SYDVKM, per germline. V lost 4 bases to trimming and J lost 2 bases; unmatched junction nucleotides: 5. The CDR3: CASSSGDSPYEQYF. The CDR3 DNA reads as TGTGCCAGCAGTTCCGGGGACAGTCCCTACGAGCAGTACTTC. Looking up the rest from reference TRBV28 and TRBJ2-7 gives the full variable domain: DVKVTQSSRYLVKRTGEKVFLECVQDMDHENMFWYRQDPGLGLRLIYFSYDVKMKEKGDIPEGYSVSREKKERFSLILESASTNQTSMYLCASSSGDSPYEQYFGPGTRLTVT.

The chain couples TRBV27 to TRBJ2-3, with 9 bases that match TRBD2. V trimming: 3 bases; J trimming: 1 base; junction bases outside the gene matches: 2. CDR3 size: 15 residues. Germline CDR1 and CDR2: MNHEY and SMNVEV (reference sequence). The CDR3 DNA is TGTGCCAGCAGTTTGCAGCGGGGGGGCACAGATACGCAGTATTTT. As protein: CASSLQRGGTDTQYF.

This clone was seen a handful of times. CDR3 sequence (DNA): TGCGCCAGCAGTGGGCTGAGGGACACTGAAGCTTTCTTT. Translation: CASSGLRDTEAFF. The chain carries TRBV10-1 and TRBJ1-1; D is unresolved. The CDR3 sequence is 13 residues long. CDR1 is WNHNN, CDR2 SYGVQD, per germline (reference sequence). V was shortened by 4 bases and J by 3 bases, with 9 bases between the two germline ends.

CDR3 sequence: CASSGGGSKGFSYNEQFF. DNA for the CDR3: TGTGCCAGTAGTGGAGGGGGGTCTAAGGGATTCTCCTACAATGAGCAGTTCTTC. The chain recombines TRBV19 with TRBJ2-1, with D perhaps being TRBD1 or TRBD2 (6 bases each). The germline V and J ends were trimmed by 5 bases and 0 bases, with 20 bases remaining between them. CDR1 and CDR2 from the germline V gene are LNHDA and SQIVND (reference sequence). The CDR3 contains 18 residues.

This chain links TRBV28 with TRBJ1-2, with a possible D match to TRBD1 (5 bases). This CDR3 has 14 amino acids. Trimming removed 3 bases from V and 0 bases from J, with 8 bases in between. CDR1 is MDHEN and CDR2 is SYDVKM in the germline V gene. For the CDR3, the DNA is TGTGCCAGCAGTTTTGGGGGTACTAACTATGGCTACACCTTC. As protein: CASSFGGTNYGYTF.

The J gene is TRBJ2-6, the V gene TRBV13; D may be TRBD2 (7 bases). Between the trimmed V and J ends, which lost 4 bases and 13 bases, there was a span of 20 bases. In germline, CDR1 is PRHDT, CDR2 FYEKMQ (reference sequence). The CDR3 spans 15 residues. CDR3 in DNA: TGTGCCAGCAGCTCCCAGGACAGAGGGGGGGGAGTCCTGACTTTC. Translation gives CASSSQDRGGGVLTF.

The J gene is TRBJ1-4, the V gene TRBV5-1; 7 nucleotides agree with TRBD1. This CDR3 is built from 14 residues. Per germline, CDR1 SGHRS and CDR2 YFSETQ. With 4 bases clipped from V and 3 bases from J, the junction kept 3 bases outside the gene matches. CDR3 loop: CASSQGQPNEKLFF. The CDR3 DNA reads TGCGCCAGCAGCCAGGGACAGCCTAATGAAAAACTGTTTTTT.

The chain has TRBV7-9 and TRBJ2-3; 8 bases agree with TRBD2. Trimming at V came to 3 bases and at J to 4 bases, leaving 6 bases not matched to a gene. Germline CDR1 reads SEHNR; CDR2 reads FQNEAQ (reference sequence). CDR3 length equals 15 residues. The CDR3 coding sequence is TGTGCCAGCAGCTTTGGGCGGGGGGCCGCAGATACGCAGTATTTT. Translated, it gives CASSFGRGAADTQYF.